What follows describes a single T cell receptor beta chain. The length of the CDR3 is 18 residues. V shed 0 bases and J 5 bases; nucleotides not matched to a gene: 10. CDR1 and CDR2 (germline): LNHNV, YYDKDF (reference sequence). The data originate from a study of blood T cell repertoires in COVID-19. Produced via immunoSEQ multiplex PCR; TCRdb's table is partial and in-frame only. In the table there are some 220,000 clones, about 88% of which are singletons. Donors in Cohort 3 counted as recovered after two negative PCRs, clearance, or symptom resolution. This TCR derives from a woman aged 25 to 39 who had recovered from COVID-19. This chain links TRBV15 with TRBJ1-6, with 7 bases fitting TRBD1. Sequencing was done on a sample of PBMCs or T cells enriched from blood (not recorded which). CDR3 protein: CATSRDGTAGEDNSPLHF. The DNA for the CDR3 is TGTGCCACCAGCAGAGACGGGACAGCGGGGGAGGATAATTCACCCCTCCACTTT.